This T cell receptor beta chain was recorded in a study of multiple sclerosis patients with progressive multifocal leukoencephalopathy. General study findings and limits: PML-onset expanded TRB clones were detectable before and during natalizumab therapy.

Synthetic inline TR CDR3 controls covering all V-J pairings were spiked into each PCR. Clones were read by immunoSEQ multiplex PCR, and TCRdb kept only the in-frame ones, dropping some. The table has roughly 34,000 clones, 87% seen once. Time point here: time of PML onset. A remark on this clone: Its target is unknown.

Per germline, CDR1 KGHSH and CDR2 LQKENI. The CDR3 length is 15 residues. Trimming left V 1 base short and J 2 bases short, with 8 bases between. This sequence originates from a human donor with progressive multifocal leukoencephalopathy. This chain links TRBV18 with TRBJ1-4; weak D call: TRBD1 (5 bases). The sequences come from PBMCs, collected from a patient treated with natalizumab. CDR3 coding DNA: TGTGCCAGCTCACCACGGGGACCGACTAATGAAAAACTGTTTTTT. Amino acids: CASSPRGPTNEKLFF.